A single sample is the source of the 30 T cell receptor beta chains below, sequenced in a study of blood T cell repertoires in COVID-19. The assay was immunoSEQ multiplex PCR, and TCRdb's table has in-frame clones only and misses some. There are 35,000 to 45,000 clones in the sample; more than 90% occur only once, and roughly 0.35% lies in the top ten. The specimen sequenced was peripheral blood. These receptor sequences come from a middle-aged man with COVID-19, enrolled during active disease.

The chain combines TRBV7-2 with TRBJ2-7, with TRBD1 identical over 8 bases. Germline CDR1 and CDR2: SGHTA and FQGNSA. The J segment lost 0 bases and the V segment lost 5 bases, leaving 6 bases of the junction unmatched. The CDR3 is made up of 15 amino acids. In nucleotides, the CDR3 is TGTGCCAGCAGCGACAGGGGCCTCACCTCCTACGAGCAGTACTTC. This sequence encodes CASSDRGLTSYEQYF. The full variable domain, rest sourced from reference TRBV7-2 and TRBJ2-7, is GAGVSQSPSNKVTEKGKDVELRCDPISGHTALYWYRQSLGQGLEFLIYFQGNSAPDKSGLPSDRFSAERTGGSVSTLTIQRTQQEDSAVYLCASSDRGLTSYEQYFGPGTRLTVT.

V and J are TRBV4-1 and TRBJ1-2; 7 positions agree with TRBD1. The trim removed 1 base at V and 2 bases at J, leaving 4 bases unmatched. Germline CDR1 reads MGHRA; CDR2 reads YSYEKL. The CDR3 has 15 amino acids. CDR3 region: CASSQGQGGNYGYTF. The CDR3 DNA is TGCGCCAGCAGCCAAGGGCAGGGGGGCAACTATGGCTACACCTTC.

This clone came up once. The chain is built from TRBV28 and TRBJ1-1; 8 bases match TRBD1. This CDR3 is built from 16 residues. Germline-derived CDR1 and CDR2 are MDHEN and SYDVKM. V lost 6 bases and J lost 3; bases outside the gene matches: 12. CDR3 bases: TGTGCCAGCAGCCCAAGTCGGGGACAGGCCTACACTGAAGCTTTCTTT. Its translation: CASSPSRGQAYTEAFF.

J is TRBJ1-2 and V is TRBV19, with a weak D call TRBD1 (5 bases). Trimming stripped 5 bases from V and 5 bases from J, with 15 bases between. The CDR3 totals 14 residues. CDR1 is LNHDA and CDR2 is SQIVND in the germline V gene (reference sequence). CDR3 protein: CASSEAGFWYGYTF. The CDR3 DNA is TGTGCCAGTAGTGAGGCAGGGTTCTGGTATGGCTACACCTTC.

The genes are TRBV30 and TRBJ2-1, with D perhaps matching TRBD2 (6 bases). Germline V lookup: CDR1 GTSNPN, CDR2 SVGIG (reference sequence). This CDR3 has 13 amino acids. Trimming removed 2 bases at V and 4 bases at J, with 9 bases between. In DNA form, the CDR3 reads TGTGCCTGGAGTTGGCGGGAATACAATGAGCAGTTCTTC. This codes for CAWSWREYNEQFF.

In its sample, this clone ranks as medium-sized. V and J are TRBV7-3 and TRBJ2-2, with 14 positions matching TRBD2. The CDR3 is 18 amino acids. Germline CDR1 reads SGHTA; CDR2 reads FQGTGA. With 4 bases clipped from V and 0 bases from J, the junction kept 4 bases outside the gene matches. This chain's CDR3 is CASSSGLAGGSNTGELFF. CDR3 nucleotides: TGTGCCAGCAGCTCCGGACTAGCGGGAGGTTCGAACACCGGGGAGCTGTTTTTT.

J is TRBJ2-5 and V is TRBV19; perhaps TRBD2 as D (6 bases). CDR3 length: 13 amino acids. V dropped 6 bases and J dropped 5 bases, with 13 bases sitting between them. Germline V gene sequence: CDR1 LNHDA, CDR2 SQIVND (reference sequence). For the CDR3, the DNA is TGTGCCAGTAGGCCCAAGGGGAGGGAGACCCAGTACTTC. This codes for CASRPKGRETQYF.

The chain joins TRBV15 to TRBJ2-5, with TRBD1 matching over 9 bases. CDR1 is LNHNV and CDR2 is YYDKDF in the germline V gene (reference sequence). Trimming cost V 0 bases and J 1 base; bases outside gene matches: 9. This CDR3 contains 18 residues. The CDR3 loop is CATSRDGQGPKIQETQYF. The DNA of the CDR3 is TGTGCCACCAGCAGAGATGGACAGGGGCCCAAAATCCAAGAGACCCAGTACTTC.

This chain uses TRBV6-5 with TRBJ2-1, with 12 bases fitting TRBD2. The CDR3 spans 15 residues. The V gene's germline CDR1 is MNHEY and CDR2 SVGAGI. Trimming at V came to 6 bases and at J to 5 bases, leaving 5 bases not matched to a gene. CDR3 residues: CASSRTSGANNEQFF. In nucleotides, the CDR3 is TGTGCCAGCAGCCGGACTAGCGGGGCCAACAATGAGCAGTTCTTC.

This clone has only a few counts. CDR3 amino acids: CASSRHIPYSNQPQHF. The CDR3 region has the DNA TGTGCCAGCAGTCGACATATCCCTTATAGCAATCAGCCCCAGCATTTT. The chain joins TRBV21-1 to TRBJ1-5; TRBD1, the table's D call, lacks a check against the DNA. TRBV21-1 is designated a pseudogene. CDR3 length equals 16 residues.

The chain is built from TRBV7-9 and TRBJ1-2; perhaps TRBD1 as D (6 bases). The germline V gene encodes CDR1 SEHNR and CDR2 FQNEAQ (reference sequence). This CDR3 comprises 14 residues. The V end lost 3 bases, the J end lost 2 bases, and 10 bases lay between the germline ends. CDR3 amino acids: CASSFGGLNYGYTF. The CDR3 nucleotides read TGTGCCAGCAGCTTTGGGGGCCTAAACTATGGCTACACCTTC.

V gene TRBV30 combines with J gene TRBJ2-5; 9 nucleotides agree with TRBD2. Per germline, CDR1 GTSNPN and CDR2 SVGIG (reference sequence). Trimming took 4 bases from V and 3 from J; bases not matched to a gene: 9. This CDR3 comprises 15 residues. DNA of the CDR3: TGTGCCTGGAATCACCTGACTAGCGGTAAAGAGACCCAGTACTTC. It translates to CAWNHLTSGKETQYF.

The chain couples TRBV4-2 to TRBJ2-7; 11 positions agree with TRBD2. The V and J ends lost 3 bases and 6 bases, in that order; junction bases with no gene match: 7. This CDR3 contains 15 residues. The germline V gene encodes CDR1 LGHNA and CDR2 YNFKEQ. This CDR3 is CASSHTGTSGREQYF. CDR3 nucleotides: TGTGCCAGCAGCCACACCGGGACTAGCGGTCGCGAGCAGTACTTC.

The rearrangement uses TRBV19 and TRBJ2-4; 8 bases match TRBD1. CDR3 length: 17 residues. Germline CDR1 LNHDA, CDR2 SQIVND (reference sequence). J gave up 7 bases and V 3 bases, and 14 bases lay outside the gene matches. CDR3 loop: CASSIIGTGGYGNIQYF. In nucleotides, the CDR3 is TGTGCCAGTAGTATTATAGGTACAGGGGGATATGGGAACATTCAGTACTTC.

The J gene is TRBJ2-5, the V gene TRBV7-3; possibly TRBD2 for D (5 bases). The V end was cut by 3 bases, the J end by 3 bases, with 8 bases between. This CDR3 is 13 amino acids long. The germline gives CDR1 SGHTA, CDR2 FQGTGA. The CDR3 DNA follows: TGTGCCAGCAGCTTGGACGGGGAAGAGACCCAGTACTTC. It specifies CASSLDGEETQYF.

The CDR3 bases are TGTGCCAGCAGCAAGGGAGCGGGCGCGACCTACGAGCAGTACTTC. It is translated as CASSKGAGATYEQYF. The chain uses TRBV21-1 and TRBJ2-7; TRBD2, the table's D call, was not compared with the DNA. TRBV21-1 has pseudogene status. This CDR3 is built from 15 residues.

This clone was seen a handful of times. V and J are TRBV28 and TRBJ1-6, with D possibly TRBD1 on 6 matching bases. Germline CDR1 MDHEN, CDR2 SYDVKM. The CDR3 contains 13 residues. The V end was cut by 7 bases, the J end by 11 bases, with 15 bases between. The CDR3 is CASTLDSLAPLHF. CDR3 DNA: TGTGCCAGCACCTTGGACAGTTTGGCACCCCTCCACTTT. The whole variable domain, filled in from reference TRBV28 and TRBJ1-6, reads DVKVTQSSRYLVKRTGEKVFLECVQDMDHENMFWYRQDPGLGLRLIYFSYDVKMKEKGDIPEGYSVSREKKERFSLILESASTNQTSMYLCASTLDSLAPLHFGNGTRLTVT.

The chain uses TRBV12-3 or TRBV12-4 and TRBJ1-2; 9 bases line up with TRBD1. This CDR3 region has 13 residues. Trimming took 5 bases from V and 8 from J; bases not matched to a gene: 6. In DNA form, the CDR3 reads TGTGCCAGCAGTCCGGGACAGGGATCGGGCTACACCTTC. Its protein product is CASSPGQGSGYTF.

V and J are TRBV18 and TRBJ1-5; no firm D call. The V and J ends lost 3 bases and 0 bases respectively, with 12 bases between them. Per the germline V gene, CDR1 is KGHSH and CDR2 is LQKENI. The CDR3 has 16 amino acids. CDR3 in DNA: TGTGCCAGCTCACCCACGGGGAGTGGTAGCAATCAGCCCCAGCATTTT. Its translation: CASSPTGSGSNQPQHF.

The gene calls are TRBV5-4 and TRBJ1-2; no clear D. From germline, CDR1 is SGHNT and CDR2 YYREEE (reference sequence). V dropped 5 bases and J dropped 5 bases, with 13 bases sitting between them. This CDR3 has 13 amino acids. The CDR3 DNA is TGTGCCAGCAGTGGTGAGGGAGTATATGGCTACACCTTC. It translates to CASSGEGVYGYTF.

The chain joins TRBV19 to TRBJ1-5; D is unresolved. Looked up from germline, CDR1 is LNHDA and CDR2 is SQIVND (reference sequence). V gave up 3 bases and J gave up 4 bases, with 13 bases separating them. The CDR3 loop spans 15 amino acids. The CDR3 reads CASSIAAEENQPQHF. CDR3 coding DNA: TGTGCCAGTAGTATTGCGGCGGAAGAAAATCAGCCCCAGCATTTT.

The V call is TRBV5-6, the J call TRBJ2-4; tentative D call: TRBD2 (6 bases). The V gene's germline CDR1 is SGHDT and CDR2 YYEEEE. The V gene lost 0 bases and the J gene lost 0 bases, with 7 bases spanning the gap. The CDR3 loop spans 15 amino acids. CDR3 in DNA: TGTGCCAGCAGCTTGGTCGGGGGAGCCAAAAACATTCAGTACTTC. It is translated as CASSLVGGAKNIQYF. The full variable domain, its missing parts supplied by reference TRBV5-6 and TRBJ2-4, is DAGVTQSPTHLIKTRGQQVTLRCSPKSGHDTVSWYQQALGQGPQFIFQYYEEEERQRGNFPDRFSGHQFPNYSSELNVNALLLGDSALYLCASSLVGGAKNIQYFGAGTRLSVL.

Here the CDR3 DNA reads TGTGCCAGCAGCCCACCCGGATCGGGTAGGGGCTATGGCTACACCTTC. Residues: CASSPPGSGRGYGYTF. The genes are TRBV5-6 and TRBJ1-2, with D perhaps TRBD1 (5 bases). This CDR3 contains 16 residues. With 4 bases removed from V and 4 bases from J, the gap between germline ends came to 20 bases. Germline CDR1 SGHDT, CDR2 YYEEEE.

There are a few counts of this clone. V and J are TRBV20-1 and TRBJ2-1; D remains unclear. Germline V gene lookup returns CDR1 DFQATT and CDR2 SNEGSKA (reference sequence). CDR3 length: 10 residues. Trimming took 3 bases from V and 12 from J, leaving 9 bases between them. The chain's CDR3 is CSASTNRQFF. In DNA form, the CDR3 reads TGCAGTGCTAGTACCAACAGGCAGTTCTTC.

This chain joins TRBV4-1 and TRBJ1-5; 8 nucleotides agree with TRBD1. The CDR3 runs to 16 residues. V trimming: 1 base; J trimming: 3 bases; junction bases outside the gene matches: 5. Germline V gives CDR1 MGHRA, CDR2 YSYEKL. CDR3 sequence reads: CASSQGTGTLNQPQHF. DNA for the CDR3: TGCGCCAGCAGCCAAGGGACAGGGACCCTCAATCAGCCCCAGCATTTT.

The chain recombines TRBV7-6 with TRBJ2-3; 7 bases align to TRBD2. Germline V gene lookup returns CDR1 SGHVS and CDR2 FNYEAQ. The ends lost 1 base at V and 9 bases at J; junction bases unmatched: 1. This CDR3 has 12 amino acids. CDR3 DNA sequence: TGTGCCAGCAGCTTAGGGCGGGGGACGCAGTATTTT. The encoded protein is CASSLGRGTQYF. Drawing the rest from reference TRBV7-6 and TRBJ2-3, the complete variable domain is GAGVSQSPRYKVTKRGQDVALRCDPISGHVSLYWYRQALGQGPEFLTYFNYEAQQDKSGLPNDRFSAERPEGSISTLTIQRTEQRDSAMYRCASSLGRGTQYFGPGTRLTVL.

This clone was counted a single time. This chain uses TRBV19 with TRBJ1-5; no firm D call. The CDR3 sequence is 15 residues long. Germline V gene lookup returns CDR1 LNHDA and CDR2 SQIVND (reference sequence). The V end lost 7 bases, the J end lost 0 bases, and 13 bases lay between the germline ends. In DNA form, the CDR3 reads TGTGCCAGTACTAAACAGTTCTATAGCAATCAGCCCCAGCATTTT. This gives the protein CASTKQFYSNQPQHF.

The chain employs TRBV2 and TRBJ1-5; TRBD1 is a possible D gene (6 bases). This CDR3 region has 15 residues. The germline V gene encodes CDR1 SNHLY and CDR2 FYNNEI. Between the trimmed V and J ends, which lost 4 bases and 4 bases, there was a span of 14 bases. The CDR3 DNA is TGTGCCAGCAGTGGCAGACTGGGGGCGAATCAGCCCCAGCATTTT. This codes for CASSGRLGANQPQHF. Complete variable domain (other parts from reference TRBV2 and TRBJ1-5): EPEVTQTPSHQVTQMGQEVILRCVPISNHLYFYWYRQILGQKVEFLVSFYNNEISEKSEIFDDQFSVERPDGSNFTLKIRSTKLEDSAMYFCASSGRLGANQPQHFGDGTRLSIL.

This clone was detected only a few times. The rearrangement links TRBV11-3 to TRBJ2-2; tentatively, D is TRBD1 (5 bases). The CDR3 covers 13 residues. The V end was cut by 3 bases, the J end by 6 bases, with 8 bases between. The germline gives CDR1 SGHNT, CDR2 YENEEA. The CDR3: CASSFRDPGELFF. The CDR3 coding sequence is TGTGCCAGCAGCTTCAGGGATCCCGGGGAGCTGTTTTTT.

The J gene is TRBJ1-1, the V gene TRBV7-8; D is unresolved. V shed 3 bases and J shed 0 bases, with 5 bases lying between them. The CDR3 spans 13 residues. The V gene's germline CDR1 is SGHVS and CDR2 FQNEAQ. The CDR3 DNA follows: TGTGCCAGCAGCTTCCAGGTGAACACTGAAGCTTTCTTT. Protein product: CASSFQVNTEAFF.